The T cell receptor beta chain described here comes from a study of molecular identifiers for immune sequencing clone quantification. TCRdb processed the PCR reads anew with MiXCR; each CDR3 protein has one entry. Here the sample spans 250,000 to 400,000 distinct CDR3 sequences, 20% to 25% being singletons. CDR1 SNHLY and CDR2 FYNNEI come from the germline V gene. The CDR3 is made up of 16 amino acids. V shed 2 bases, J shed 2 bases, and the junction held 5 bases outside the gene matches. This clonotype was seen many times. The origin of this receptor is a human donor in good health. Some libraries in this study had Jurkat cell RNA spiked in. V and J are TRBV2 and TRBJ2-3, with TRBD2 matching over 9 bases. Sequenced material: naive CD8+ T cells from blood, with Jurkat cell RNA spiked in. Subset: FACS-sorted CD8+CD4-CCR7+CD45RA+ naive T cells. For the CDR3, the DNA is TGTGCCAGCAGTGAAATTAGCGGGGGTCACACAGATACGCAGTATTTT. The encoded protein is CASSEISGGHTDTQYF.